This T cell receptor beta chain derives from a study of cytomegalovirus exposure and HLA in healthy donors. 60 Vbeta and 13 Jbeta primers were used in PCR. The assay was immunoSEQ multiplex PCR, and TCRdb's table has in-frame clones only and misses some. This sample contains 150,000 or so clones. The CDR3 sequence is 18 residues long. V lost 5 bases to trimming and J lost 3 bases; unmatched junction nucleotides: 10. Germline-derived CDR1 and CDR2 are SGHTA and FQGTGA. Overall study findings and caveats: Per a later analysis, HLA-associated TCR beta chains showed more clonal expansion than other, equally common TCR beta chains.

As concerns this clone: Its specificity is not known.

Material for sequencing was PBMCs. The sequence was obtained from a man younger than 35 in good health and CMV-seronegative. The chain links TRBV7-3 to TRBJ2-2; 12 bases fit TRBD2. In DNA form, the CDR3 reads TGTGCCAGCAGCCCCCGACTAGCGGGAGTTCCAGACACCGGGGAGCTGTTTTTT. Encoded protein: CASSPRLAGVPDTGELFF.